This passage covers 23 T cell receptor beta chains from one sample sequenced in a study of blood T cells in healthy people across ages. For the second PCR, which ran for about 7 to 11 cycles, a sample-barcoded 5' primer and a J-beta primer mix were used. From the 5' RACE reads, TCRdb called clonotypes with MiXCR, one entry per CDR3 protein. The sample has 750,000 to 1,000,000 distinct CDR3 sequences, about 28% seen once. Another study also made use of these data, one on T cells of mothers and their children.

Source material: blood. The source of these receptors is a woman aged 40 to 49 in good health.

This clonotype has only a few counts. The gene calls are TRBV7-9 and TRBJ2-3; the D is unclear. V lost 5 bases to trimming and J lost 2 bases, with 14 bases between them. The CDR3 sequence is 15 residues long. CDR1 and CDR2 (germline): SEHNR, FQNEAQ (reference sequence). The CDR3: CASSQWSGPTDTQYF. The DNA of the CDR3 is TGTGCCAGCAGCCAATGGTCCGGCCCCACAGATACGCAGTATTTT. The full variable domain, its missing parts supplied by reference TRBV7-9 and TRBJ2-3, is DTGVSQNPRHKITKRGQNVTFRCDPISEHNRLYWYRQTLGQGPEFLTYFQNEAQLEKSRLLSDRFSAERPKGSFSTLEIQRTEQGDSAMYLCASSQWSGPTDTQYFGPGTRLTVL.

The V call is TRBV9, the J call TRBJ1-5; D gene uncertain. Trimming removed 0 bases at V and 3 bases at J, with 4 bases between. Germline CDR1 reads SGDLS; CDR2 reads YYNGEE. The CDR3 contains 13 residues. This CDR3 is CASSVEFNQPQHF. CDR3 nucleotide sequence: TGTGCCAGCAGCGTAGAATTCAATCAGCCCCAGCATTTT. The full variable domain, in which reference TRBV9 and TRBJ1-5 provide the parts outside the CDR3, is DSGVTQTPKHLITATGQRVTLRCSPRSGDLSVYWYQQSLDQGLQFLIQYYNGEERAKGNILERFSAQQFPDLHSELNLSSLELGDSALYFCASSVEFNQPQHFGDGTRLSIL.

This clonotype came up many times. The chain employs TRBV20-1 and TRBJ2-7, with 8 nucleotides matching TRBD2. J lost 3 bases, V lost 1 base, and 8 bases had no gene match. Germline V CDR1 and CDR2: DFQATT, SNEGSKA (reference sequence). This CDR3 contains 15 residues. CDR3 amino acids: CSARVKAGDLYEQYF. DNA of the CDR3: TGCAGTGCTAGAGTTAAAGCGGGGGACCTCTACGAGCAGTACTTC.

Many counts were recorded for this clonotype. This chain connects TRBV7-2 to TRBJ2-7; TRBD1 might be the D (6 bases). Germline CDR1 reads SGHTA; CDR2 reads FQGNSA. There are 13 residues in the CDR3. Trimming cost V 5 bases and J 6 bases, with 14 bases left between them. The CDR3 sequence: CASSPRQALEQYF. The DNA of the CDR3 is TGTGCCAGCAGCCCGAGACAGGCTCTCGAGCAGTACTTC.

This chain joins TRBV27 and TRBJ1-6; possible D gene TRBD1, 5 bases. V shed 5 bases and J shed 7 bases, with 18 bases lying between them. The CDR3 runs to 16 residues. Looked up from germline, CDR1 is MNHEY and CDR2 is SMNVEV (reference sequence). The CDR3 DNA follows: TGTGCCAGCAGTCCTATCCGGGACCGACCCAATTCACCCCTCCACTTT. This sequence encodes CASSPIRDRPNSPLHF.

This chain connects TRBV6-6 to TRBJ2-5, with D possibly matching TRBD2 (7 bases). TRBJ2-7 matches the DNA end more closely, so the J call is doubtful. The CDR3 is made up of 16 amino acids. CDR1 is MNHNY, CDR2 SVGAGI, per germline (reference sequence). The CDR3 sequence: CASSYSNGGLRYEQYF. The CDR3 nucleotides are TGTGCCAGCAGTTACTCGAACGGGGGGCTGCGCTACGAGCAGTACTTC.

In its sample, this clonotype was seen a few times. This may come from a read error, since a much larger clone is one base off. CDR3 bases: TGTGCCAGCAGTTCAGACTTCTCCTACAATGAGCAGTACTTC. As protein: CASSSDFSYNEQYF. The chain is built from TRBV12-3 or TRBV12-4 and TRBJ2-1, with D hard to call. Near its end, the DNA agrees better with TRBJ2-7, so the J call may be wrong. CDR3 length equals 14 residues.

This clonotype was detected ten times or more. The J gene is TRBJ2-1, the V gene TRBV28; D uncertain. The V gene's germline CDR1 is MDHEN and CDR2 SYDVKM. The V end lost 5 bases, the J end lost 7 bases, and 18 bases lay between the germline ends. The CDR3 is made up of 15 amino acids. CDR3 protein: CASSGRPAFRNEQFF. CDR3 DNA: TGTGCCAGCAGTGGACGCCCCGCATTTCGTAATGAGCAGTTCTTC.

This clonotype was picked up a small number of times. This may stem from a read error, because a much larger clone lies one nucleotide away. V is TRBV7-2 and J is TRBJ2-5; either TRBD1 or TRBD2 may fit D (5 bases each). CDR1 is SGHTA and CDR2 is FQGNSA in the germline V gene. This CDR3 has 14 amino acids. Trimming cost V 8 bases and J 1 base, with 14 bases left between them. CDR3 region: CASGRGRLQETQYF. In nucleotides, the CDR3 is TGTGCCAGCGGCCGGGGACGGCTCCAAGAGACCCAGTACTTC.

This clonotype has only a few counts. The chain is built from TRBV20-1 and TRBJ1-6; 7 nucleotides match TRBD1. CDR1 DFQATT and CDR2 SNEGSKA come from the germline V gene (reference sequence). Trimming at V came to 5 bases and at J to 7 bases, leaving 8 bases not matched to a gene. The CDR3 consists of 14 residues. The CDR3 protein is CSADTGTANSPLHF. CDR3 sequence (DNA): TGCAGTGCTGATACCGGGACAGCAAATTCACCCCTCCACTTT.

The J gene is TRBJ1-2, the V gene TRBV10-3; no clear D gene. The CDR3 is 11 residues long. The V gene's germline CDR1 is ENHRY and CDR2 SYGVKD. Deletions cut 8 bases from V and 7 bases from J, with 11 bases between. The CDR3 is CAIGRNAGYTF. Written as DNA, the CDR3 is TGTGCCATCGGCCGCAATGCTGGCTACACCTTC.

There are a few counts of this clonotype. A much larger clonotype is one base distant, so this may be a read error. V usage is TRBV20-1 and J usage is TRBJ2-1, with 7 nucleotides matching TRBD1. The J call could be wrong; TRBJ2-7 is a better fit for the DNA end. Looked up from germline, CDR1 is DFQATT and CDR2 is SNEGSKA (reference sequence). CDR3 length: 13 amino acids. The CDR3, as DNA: TGCAGTGCTAGAGGGGACAGCTACAATGAGCAGTACTTC. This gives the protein CSARGDSYNEQYF.

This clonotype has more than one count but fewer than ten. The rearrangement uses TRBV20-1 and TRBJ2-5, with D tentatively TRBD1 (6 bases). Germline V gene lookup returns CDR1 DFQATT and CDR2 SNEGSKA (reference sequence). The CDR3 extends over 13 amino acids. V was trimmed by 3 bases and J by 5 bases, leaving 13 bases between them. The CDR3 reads CSASPGGAETQYF. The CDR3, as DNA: TGCAGTGCTAGCCCTGGGGGCGCGGAGACCCAGTACTTC.

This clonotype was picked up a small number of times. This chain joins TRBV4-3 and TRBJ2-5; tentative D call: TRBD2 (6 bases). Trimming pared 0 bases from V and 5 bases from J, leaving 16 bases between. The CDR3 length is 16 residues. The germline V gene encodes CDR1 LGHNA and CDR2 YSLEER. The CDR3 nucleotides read TGCGCCAGCAGCCAAGATTGGTCGGAGGGCGGCGAGACCCAGTACTTC. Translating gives CASSQDWSEGGETQYF.

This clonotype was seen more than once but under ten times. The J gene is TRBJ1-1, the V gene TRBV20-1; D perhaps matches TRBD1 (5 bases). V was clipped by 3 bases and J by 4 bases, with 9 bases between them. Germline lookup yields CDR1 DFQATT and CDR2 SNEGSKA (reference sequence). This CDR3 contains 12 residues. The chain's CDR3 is CSASRESTEAFF. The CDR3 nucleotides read TGCAGTGCTAGCAGGGAGAGCACTGAAGCTTTCTTT.

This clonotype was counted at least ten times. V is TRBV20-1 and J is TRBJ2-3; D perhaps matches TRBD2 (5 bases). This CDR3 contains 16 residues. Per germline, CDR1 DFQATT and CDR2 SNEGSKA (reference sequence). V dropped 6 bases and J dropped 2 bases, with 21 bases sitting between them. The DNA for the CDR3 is TGCAGTGCGAAAGAGCGGCCCGCTCGACTCACAGATACGCAGTATTTT. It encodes CSAKERPARLTDTQYF.

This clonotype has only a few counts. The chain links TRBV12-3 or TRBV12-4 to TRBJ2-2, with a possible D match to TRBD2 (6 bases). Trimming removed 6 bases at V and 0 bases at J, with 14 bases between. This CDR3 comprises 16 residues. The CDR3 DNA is TGTGCCAGCAGGGGATCGGGACTCGCGAACACCGGGGAGCTGTTTTTT. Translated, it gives CASRGSGLANTGELFF.

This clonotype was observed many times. Here the CDR3 DNA reads TGTGCCAGCAGCCCCGCGGGACACAACAATGAGCAGTTCTTC. It specifies CASSPAGHNNEQFF. The V and J genes are TRBV7-3 and TRBJ2-1; tentatively, D is TRBD1 or TRBD2 (6 bases each). Trimming removed 5 bases from V and 5 bases from J, with 13 bases in between. Germline CDR1 is SGHTA and CDR2 is FQGTGA. This CDR3 region has 14 residues.

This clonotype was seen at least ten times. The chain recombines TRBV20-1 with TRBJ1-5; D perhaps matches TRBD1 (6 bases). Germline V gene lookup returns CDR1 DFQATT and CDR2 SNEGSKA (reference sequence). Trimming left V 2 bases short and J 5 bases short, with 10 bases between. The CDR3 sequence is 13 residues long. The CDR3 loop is CSARKDRYQPQHF. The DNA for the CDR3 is TGCAGTGCTAGAAAGGACAGATATCAGCCCCAGCATTTT.

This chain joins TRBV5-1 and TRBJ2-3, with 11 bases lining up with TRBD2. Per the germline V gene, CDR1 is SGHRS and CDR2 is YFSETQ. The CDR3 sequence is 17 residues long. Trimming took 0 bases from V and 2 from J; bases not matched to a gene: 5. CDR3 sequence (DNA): TGCGCCAGCAGCTTGGGGACTAGCGGGCGAGACACAGATACGCAGTATTTT. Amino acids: CASSLGTSGRDTDTQYF.

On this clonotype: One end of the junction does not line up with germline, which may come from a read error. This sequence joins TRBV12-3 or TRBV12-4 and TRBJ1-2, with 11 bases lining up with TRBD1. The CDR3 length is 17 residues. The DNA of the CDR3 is TGTACCAGCAGCCCCCGGACAGGGGGCTACGCGGACTATGGCTACACCTTC. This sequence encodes CTSSPRTGGYADYGYTF.

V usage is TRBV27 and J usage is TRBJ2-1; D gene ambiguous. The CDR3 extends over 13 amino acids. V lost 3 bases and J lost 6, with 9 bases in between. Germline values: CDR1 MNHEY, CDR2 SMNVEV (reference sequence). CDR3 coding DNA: TGTGCCAGCAGTTTCTCAACTATCAATGAGCAGTTCTTC. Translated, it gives CASSFSTINEQFF.

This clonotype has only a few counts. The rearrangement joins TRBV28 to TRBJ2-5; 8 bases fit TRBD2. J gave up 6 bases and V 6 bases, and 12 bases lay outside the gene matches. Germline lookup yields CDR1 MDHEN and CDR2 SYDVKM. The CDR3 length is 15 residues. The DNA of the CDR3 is TGTGCCAGCAGCCCCGCCGGGGGGGTGAGGAAGACCCAGTACTTC. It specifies CASSPAGGVRKTQYF.